These 8 T cell receptor beta chains were all obtained from the same sample, sequenced in a study of CD8 T cells in Susac syndrome. The authors reverse transcribed about 0.45 to 1 ug RNA with random hexamers. TCRdb processed the immunoSEQ multiplex PCR reads anew with MiXCR; each CDR3 protein has one entry. The sample consists of around 300,000 distinct CDR3 sequences, roughly 85% of them appearing once. What was sequenced was CD8+ T cells from PBMCs. The receptors come from a human donor with multiple sclerosis.

The V gene is TRBV7-9, the J gene TRBJ2-7; no clear D. From germline, CDR1 is SEHNR and CDR2 FQNEAQ (reference sequence). Deletions cut 5 bases from V and 5 bases from J, with 16 bases between. The CDR3 loop spans 14 amino acids. As DNA, the CDR3 is TGTGCCAGCAGCCCCCGTTATCCTAGGGACGAGCAGTACTTC. Translating gives CASSPRYPRDEQYF.

V and J are TRBV6-5 and TRBJ2-1; D perhaps matches TRBD2 (6 bases). Deletions cut 0 bases from V and 9 bases from J, with 12 bases between. Germline CDR1 is MNHEY and CDR2 is SVGAGI. The CDR3 sequence is 14 residues long. CDR3 nucleotides: TGTGCCAGCAGTTACTCGGGTGCCGGGGGTGAGCAGTTCTTC. Translated, it gives CASSYSGAGGEQFF.

This sequence joins TRBV7-8 and TRBJ2-5; D remains ambiguous. Looked up from germline, CDR1 is SGHVS and CDR2 is FQNEAQ. V gave up 1 base and J gave up 1 base, with 10 bases separating them. The CDR3 is 15 residues long. The CDR3 region is CASSLVGNSQETQYF. The CDR3 nucleotides are TGTGCCAGCAGCTTAGTTGGGAACAGCCAAGAGACCCAGTACTTC.

The DNA of the CDR3 is TGCAGTGCTTTGGCCCCCGGGACAGGGTATCAAGAGACCCAGTACTTC. Its translation is CSALAPGTGYQETQYF. The chain combines TRBV20-1 with TRBJ2-5; TRBD1 agrees at 9 bases. The CDR3 is 16 amino acids. Germline CDR1 is DFQATT and CDR2 is SNEGSKA (reference sequence). V lost 5 bases to trimming and J lost 2 bases; unmatched junction nucleotides: 12.

The rearrangement links TRBV5-6 to TRBJ2-3; D is uncertain. CDR1 is SGHDT and CDR2 is YYEEEE in the germline V gene. The CDR3 runs 14 residues. Trimming stripped 0 bases from V and 5 bases from J, with 10 bases between. CDR3 loop: CASSLVTLLDTQYF. Written as DNA, the CDR3 is TGTGCCAGCAGCTTGGTAACTCTCCTAGATACGCAGTATTTT.

The CDR3 nucleotides are TGTGCCACCAACAGCGGGAGGCAACAAGAGACCCAGTACTTC. Protein product: CATNSGRQQETQYF. The chain is built from TRBV15 and TRBJ2-5; 9 bases fit TRBD2. Per germline, CDR1 LNHNV and CDR2 YYDKDF (reference sequence). This CDR3 contains 14 residues. V gave up 7 bases and J gave up 2 bases; unmatched junction bases: 5.

This chain uses TRBV5-5 with TRBJ2-1, with D perhaps TRBD2 (6 bases). V was pared by 3 bases and J by 1 base, with 11 bases between. The CDR3 totals 15 residues. Germline CDR1 and CDR2: SGHKS and YYEKEE (reference sequence). CDR3 DNA: TGTGCCAGCAGCTCGTATGGGACTTCCTACAATGAGCAGTTCTTC. The encoded protein is CASSSYGTSYNEQFF.

The V gene is TRBV19, the J gene TRBJ1-2; D is undetermined. Germline-derived CDR1 and CDR2 are LNHDA and SQIVND (reference sequence). The CDR3 consists of 14 residues. The V and J ends lost 7 bases and 4 bases respectively, with 16 bases between them. The CDR3 nucleotides read TGTGCCAGTACTCCAGCCCCGGTAGGCTATGGCTACACCTTC. It is translated as CASTPAPVGYGYTF.